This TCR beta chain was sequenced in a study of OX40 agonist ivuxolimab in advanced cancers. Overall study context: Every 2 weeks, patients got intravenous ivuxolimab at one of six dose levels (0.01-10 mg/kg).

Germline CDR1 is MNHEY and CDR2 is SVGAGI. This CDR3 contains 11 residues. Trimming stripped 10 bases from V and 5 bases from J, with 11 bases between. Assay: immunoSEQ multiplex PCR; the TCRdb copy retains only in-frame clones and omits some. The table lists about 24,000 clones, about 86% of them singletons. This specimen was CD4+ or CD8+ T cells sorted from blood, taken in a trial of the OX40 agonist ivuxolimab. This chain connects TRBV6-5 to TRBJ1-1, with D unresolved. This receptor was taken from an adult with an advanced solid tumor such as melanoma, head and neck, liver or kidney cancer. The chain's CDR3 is CAIDQVTEAFF. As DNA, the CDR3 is TGTGCCATCGACCAGGTGACTGAAGCTTTCTTT.